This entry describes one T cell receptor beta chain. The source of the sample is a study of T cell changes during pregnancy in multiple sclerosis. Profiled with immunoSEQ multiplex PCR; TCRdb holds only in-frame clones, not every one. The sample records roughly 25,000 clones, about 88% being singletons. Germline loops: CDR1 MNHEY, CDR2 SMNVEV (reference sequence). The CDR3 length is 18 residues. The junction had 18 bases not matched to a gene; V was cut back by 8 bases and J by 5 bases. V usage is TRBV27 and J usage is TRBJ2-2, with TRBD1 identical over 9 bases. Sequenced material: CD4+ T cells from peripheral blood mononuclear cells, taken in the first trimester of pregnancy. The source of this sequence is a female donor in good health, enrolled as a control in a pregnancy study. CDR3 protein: CASRPRFRTGVVTGELFF. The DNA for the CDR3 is TGTGCCAGCCGACCGCGATTTAGGACAGGGGTTGTTACCGGGGAGCTGTTTTTT.